This T cell receptor beta chain is drawn from a study of high-grade serous ovarian cancer treatment subgroups (dated by TCRdb to the early 2020s). Regarding the study in general: On average, each sample produced fewer than 15,000 sequencing reads and roughly 7,500 unique TCR beta rearrangements. Under a laparoscopic triage algorithm, patients with high-grade serous ovarian cancer were grouped by complete gross resection or by neoadjuvant chemotherapy response, and the study profiled the TCR beta repertoires of these patients. The approximately 30-patient cohort included some 10 patients with no residual disease after primary surgery (R0), some 10 excellent NACT responders, and some 10 poor NACT responders. One primary tumor sample and two metastatic tumor samples were contributed by each patient, so that some 83 samples were obtained in total. What the study reported, not specific to this receptor: The TCR repertoire analyses centered on CDR3, leaving CDR1 and CDR2 unanalyzed. TCR clonal relatedness showed a positive correlation with neoantigen level and a trend toward positive correlation with copy number variation and mutation load from whole-genome sequencing. Repertoire similarity ranging from about 0.095 to 0.8 was observed between tumors from the same patient, whereas almost no similarity was observed between different patients. Spatial information was not captured by bulk tumor TCR sequencing, so insight into HGSC tumor complexity and diversity was limited.

The 85 to 100 tumor samples underwent high-throughput TCR profiling with ImmunoSEQ. Per the authors' processing: The repertoire diversity metrics included richness (unique productive sequences), clonality, evenness and relatedness, and the Bhattacharyya coefficient was used to measure similarity between samples. In a sensitivity analysis, TCRs with fewer than two reads were excluded, and consistent conclusions were obtained. TCRdb re-hosts the immuneACCESS table, in-frame sequences only. Its copies lack some clones; in the studies checked, an unresolved V gene accounts for under half of them, and the cause for the rest is not known. V and J calls and clone size are copied from that table; D and trimming were computed from the DNA. This sample has around 30,000 clones in its table, and approximately 79% of those were observed once. 2.1% of the sample is in the top ten clones. Clipping removes 0 bases from V and 5 bases from J, with 6 as the unmatched junction base count. CDR1 and CDR2, looked up from the germline V gene, are SGHRS and YFSETQ. Including cysteine and phenylalanine, the CDR3 has 15 amino acids. This entry keeps only the CDR3 DNA: 45 bases, framed from base 1.

The tumor samples were collected prior to definitive surgery or chemotherapy. The MD Anderson Biospecimen Extraction Resource handled genomic DNA extraction, while the MD Anderson Cancer Genomics Laboratory carried out the TCR sequencing. To note about this clone: Its target antigen remains unknown. No base quality values were provided; no much bigger clone lies one nucleotide off.

The receptor's source is a human donor with high-grade serous ovarian cancer. The V and J segments used are TRBV5-1 and TRBJ2-5; TRBD2 agrees with 8 junctional bases. The sample was tumor tissue. The CDR3: CASSLGGTSWETQYF. The DNA sequence is TGCGCCAGCAGCTTGGGCGGGACTAGTTGGGAGACCCAGTACTTC.